The 19 T cell receptor beta chains below were found in one sample sequenced in a study of CXCR3-negative and CXCR3-positive naive CD8 T cells. The TRB cDNA libraries were prepared by 5' RACE with UMI labels. TCRdb re-called the 5' RACE reads, yielding one record per CDR3 amino acid sequence without DNA. This table holds about 56,000 distinct CDR3 sequences. The sample comprised memory CD8+ T cells from blood. The receptor source for this set is a human donor in good health. Some clones in this sample may be carry-over from other donors' samples.

The chain is built from TRBV6-4 and TRBJ2-2. This CDR3 is 15 amino acids long. Per germline, CDR1 MRHNA and CDR2 SNTAGT. The CDR3 spells CASSDSQENTGELFF.

The chain couples TRBV4-3 to TRBJ2-1. The CDR3 extends over 15 amino acids. Per germline, CDR1 LGHNA and CDR2 YSLEER. The CDR3: CASSQGTETYNEQFF.

V is TRBV29-1 and J is TRBJ2-7; the TRBD1 assignment by TCRdb is unverifiable without DNA. Looked up from germline, CDR1 is SQVTM and CDR2 is ANQGSEA. This CDR3 is 14 amino acids long. CDR3 sequence reads: CSVEDGQGGGEQYF.

The chain has TRBV29-1 and TRBJ2-7; the TRBD1 assignment by TCRdb is unverifiable without DNA. The V gene's germline CDR1 is SQVTM and CDR2 ANQGSEA. The CDR3 length is 16 residues. The CDR3 protein is CSVHTFSGTPTDEQYF.

This chain connects TRBV12-3 or TRBV12-4 to TRBJ2-7. CDR3 length: 14 residues. The CDR3 protein is CASSPSGSKFGQYF.

Here the CDR3 reads CSARLAGTYYEQYF. The rearrangement links TRBV20-1 to TRBJ2-7; TCRdb proposes TRBD2, but this gene call is untestable without DNA. Looked up from germline, CDR1 is DFQATT and CDR2 is SNEGSKA (reference sequence). The CDR3 has 14 amino acids.

The CDR3 reads CSASQREQYNEQFF. V is TRBV20-1 and J is TRBJ2-1; TCRdb selects TRBD2, and the lack of DNA leaves this call unchecked. From germline, CDR1 is DFQATT and CDR2 SNEGSKA (reference sequence). The CDR3 has 14 residues.

J is TRBJ2-3 and V is TRBV6-6; the D gene TCRdb calls, TRBD2, cannot be checked with no DNA. Germline V gene data show CDR1 as MNHNY and CDR2 as SVGAGI (reference sequence). The CDR3 covers 15 residues. This CDR3 reads CASSSLAGVTDTQYF.

This chain connects TRBV9 to TRBJ2-1; TCRdb outputs TRBD1, but without DNA this stays unchecked. The CDR3 consists of 17 residues. Germline-derived CDR1 and CDR2 are SGDLS and YYNGEE. CDR3 region: CASSFHPGQGTYNEQFF.

The V and J genes are TRBV20-1 and TRBJ1-1; TCRdb's D call, TRBD1, is unchecked because there is no DNA. The CDR3 is 14 residues long. Germline assignment: CDR1 DFQATT and CDR2 SNEGSKA (reference sequence). The CDR3 reads CSASDRDRVAEAFF.

The J gene is TRBJ2-1, the V gene TRBV9; no DNA is available, so the TRBD1 call from TCRdb remains unchecked. Germline V gene sequence: CDR1 SGDLS, CDR2 YYNGEE. The CDR3 spans 14 residues. CDR3 sequence reads: CASSGTGLRDEQFF.

The chain is built from TRBV2 and TRBJ2-7; TCRdb reports TRBD2, a call that lacks DNA to check it against. This CDR3 is 15 amino acids long. Germline CDR1 and CDR2: SNHLY and FYNNEI. The CDR3 sequence is CASSGVAGVDYEQYF.

This chain uses TRBV5-1 with TRBJ2-3; TCRdb lists TRBD2, though no DNA is available to test this call. In germline, CDR1 is SGHRS, CDR2 YFSETQ. There are 16 residues in the CDR3. CDR3 protein: CASSLRRGTSVDTQYF.

The V and J genes are TRBV7-2 and TRBJ2-1; without DNA, the TCRdb call of TRBD2 cannot be checked. From germline, CDR1 is SGHTA and CDR2 FQGNSA. The CDR3 is 16 amino acids. CDR3 protein: CASSLARTAKGFEQFF.

The chain carries TRBV3-1 and TRBJ2-5; with no DNA, the TCRdb D assignment of TRBD1 cannot be verified. The CDR3 spans 15 residues. CDR1 is LGHDT and CDR2 is YNNKEL in the germline V gene (reference sequence). CDR3 protein: CASVRAGGFQETQYF.

The J gene is TRBJ1-4, the V gene TRBV15; absent DNA, TCRdb's TRBD1 call cannot be checked. CDR1 and CDR2 (germline): LNHNV, YYDKDF (reference sequence). The CDR3 consists of 16 residues. CDR3 loop: CATSRDEGQGFEKLFF.

The J gene is TRBJ2-2, the V gene TRBV5-1. The germline V gene has CDR1 SGHRS and CDR2 YFSETQ. This CDR3 contains 16 residues. The CDR3 protein is CASSFRGPPESGELFF.

Its frequency marks this clonotype as medium-sized (0.01 to 0.1%). This chain connects TRBV20-1 to TRBJ1-1. The CDR3 consists of 13 residues. Germline V gene data show CDR1 as DFQATT and CDR2 as SNEGSKA (reference sequence). The chain's CDR3 is CSAGGTGHTEAFF.

This chain uses TRBV29-1 with TRBJ2-5. The length of the CDR3 is 15 residues. Germline V lookup: CDR1 SQVTM, CDR2 ANQGSEA. The CDR3 sequence is CSVEDSKILEETQYF. Complete variable domain (other parts from reference TRBV29-1 and TRBJ2-5): SAVISQKPSRDICQRGTSLTIQCQVDSQVTMMFWYRQQPGQSLTLIATANQGSEATYESGFVIDKFPISRPNLTFSTLTVSNMSPEDSSIYLCSVEDSKILEETQYFGPGTRLLVL.